This T cell receptor beta chain was identified in a study of blood T cell repertoires in COVID-19. Assay: immunoSEQ multiplex PCR; the TCRdb copy retains only in-frame clones and omits some. The table shows around 200,000 clones, with roughly four fifths occurring only once. CDR1 LNHDA and CDR2 SQIVND come from the germline V gene (reference sequence). The germline V and J ends were trimmed by 4 bases and 10 bases, with 16 bases remaining between them. This CDR3 has 13 residues. Sequenced input: peripheral blood. The clonotype comes from a woman in her fifties or sixties with acute or convalescent COVID-19. This chain joins TRBV19 and TRBJ1-1; D is perhaps TRBD1 (5 bases). The CDR3 loop is CASSNTGTLGAFF. Written as DNA, the CDR3 is TGTGCCAGTAGTAATACCGGGACTCTCGGAGCTTTCTTT.